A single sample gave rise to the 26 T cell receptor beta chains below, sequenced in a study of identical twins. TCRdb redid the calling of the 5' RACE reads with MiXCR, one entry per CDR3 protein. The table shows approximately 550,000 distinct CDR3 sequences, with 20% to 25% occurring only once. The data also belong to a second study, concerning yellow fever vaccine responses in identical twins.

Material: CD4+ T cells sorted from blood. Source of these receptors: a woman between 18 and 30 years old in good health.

CDR3 coding DNA: TGTGCCTGCTGCCTCAGGGCTAGCGGGATTCAAGGGGCCAACGTCCTGACTTTC. Protein: CACCLRASGIQGANVLTF. The rearrangement joins TRBV12-3 or TRBV12-4 to TRBJ2-6, with 9 bases lining up with TRBD2. The CDR3 runs 18 residues. The V gene end was trimmed by 11 bases and the J gene end by 4 bases; junction bases not matched to a gene: 18.

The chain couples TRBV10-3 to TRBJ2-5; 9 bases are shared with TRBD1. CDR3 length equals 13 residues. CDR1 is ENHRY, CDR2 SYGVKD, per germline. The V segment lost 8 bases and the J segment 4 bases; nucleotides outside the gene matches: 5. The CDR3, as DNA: TGTGCCATCTTGGGACAGGGTTCAGAGACCCAGTACTTC. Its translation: CAILGQGSETQYF.

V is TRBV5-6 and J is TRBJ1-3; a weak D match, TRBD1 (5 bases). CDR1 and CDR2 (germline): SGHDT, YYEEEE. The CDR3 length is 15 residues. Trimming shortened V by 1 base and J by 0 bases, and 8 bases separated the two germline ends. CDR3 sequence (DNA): TGTGCCAGCAGCTTGTCGAGGGGCTCTGGAAACACCATATATTTT. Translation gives CASSLSRGSGNTIYF. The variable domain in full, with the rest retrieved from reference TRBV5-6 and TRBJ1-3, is DAGVTQSPTHLIKTRGQQVTLRCSPKSGHDTVSWYQQALGQGPQFIFQYYEEEERQRGNFPDRFSGHQFPNYSSELNVNALLLGDSALYLCASSLSRGSGNTIYFGEGSWLTVV.

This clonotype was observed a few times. CDR3 coding DNA: TGTGCCAGCAGTTTAGGGACTAGCGGGAGTTTCTACAATGAGCAGTTCTTC. Protein product: CASSLGTSGSFYNEQFF. The chain uses TRBV12-3 or TRBV12-4 and TRBJ2-1; 13 bases fit TRBD2. CDR3 size: 17 residues. Germline trimming cut 1 base from V and 3 bases from J; bases unmatched to any gene: 3.

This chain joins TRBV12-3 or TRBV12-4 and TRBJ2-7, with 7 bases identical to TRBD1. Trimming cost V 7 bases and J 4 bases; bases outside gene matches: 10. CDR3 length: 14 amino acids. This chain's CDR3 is CASKPQGFTYEQYF. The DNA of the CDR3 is TGTGCCAGCAAGCCACAGGGGTTTACTTACGAGCAGTACTTC.

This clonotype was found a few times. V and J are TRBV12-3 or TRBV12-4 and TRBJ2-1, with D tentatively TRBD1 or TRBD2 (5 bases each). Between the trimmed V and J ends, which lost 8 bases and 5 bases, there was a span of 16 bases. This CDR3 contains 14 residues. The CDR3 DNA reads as TGTGCCAGCCCCGGCGACGGGGCCCACAATGAGCAGTTCTTC. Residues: CASPGDGAHNEQFF.

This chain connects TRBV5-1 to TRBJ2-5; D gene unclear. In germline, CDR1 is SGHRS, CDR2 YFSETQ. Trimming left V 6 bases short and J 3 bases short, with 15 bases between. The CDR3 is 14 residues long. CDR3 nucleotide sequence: TGCGCCAGCAAATCAACTCTGGCGGAAGAGACCCAGTACTTC. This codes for CASKSTLAEETQYF. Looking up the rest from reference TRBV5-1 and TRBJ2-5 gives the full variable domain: KAGVTQTPRYLIKTRGQQVTLSCSPISGHRSVSWYQQTPGQGLQFLFEYFSETQRNKGNFPGRFSGRQFSNSRSEMNVSTLELGDSALYLCASKSTLAEETQYFGPGTRLLVL.

Here the CDR3 DNA reads TGCAGTGGCAAAGTGGCTAGTCATTCCGAGCAGTACTTC. It yields the protein CSGKVASHSEQYF. The V call is TRBV20-1, the J call TRBJ2-7; D is unclear. The CDR3 totals 13 residues. V was trimmed by 7 bases and J by 6 bases, leaving 19 bases between them. From germline, CDR1 is DFQATT and CDR2 SNEGSKA (reference sequence).

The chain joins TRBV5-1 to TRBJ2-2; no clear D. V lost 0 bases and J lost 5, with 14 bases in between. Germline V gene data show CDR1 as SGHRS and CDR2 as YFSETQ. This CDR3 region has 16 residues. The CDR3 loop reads CASSLGLGRVTGELFF. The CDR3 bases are TGCGCCAGCAGCTTGGGGTTAGGACGAGTGACCGGGGAGCTGTTTTTT.

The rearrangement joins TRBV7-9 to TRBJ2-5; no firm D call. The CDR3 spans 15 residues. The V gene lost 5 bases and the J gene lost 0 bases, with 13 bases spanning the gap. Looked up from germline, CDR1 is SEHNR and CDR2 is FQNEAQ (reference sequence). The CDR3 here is CASSRRETDQETQYF. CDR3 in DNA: TGTGCCAGCAGCCGGCGTGAAACAGACCAAGAGACCCAGTACTTC.

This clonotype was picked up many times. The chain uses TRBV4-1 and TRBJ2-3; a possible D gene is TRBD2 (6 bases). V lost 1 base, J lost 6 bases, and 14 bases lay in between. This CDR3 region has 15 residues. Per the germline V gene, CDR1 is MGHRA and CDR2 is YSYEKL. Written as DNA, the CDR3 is TGCGCCAGCAGCCAAGGTTGGAGGGACGAGGATACGCAGTATTTT. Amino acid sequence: CASSQGWRDEDTQYF.

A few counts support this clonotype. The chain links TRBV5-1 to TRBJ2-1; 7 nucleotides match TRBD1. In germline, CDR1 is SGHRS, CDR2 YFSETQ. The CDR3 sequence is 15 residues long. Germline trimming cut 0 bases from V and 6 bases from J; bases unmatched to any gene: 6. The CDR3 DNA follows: TGCGCCAGCAGCTTGGGACAGGGTTTGATCAATGAGCAGTTCTTC. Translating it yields CASSLGQGLINEQFF.

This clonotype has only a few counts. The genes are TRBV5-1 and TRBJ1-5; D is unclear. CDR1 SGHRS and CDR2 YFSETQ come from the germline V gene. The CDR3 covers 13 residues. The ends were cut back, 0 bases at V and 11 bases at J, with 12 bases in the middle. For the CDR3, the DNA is TGCGCCAGCAGCTTGGACGGGTTTGCGGCCCAGCATTTT. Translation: CASSLDGFAAQHF.

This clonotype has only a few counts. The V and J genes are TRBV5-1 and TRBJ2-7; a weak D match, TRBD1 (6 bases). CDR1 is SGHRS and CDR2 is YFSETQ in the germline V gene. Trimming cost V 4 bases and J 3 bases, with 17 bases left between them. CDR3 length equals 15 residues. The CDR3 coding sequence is TGCGCCAGCAGCCCCCAGGGGACAACGAACTACGAGCAGTACTTC. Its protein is CASSPQGTTNYEQYF.

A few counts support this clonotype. CDR3 nucleotides: TGTGCTAGTGGTTCCAGGGGAATGAACACTGAAGCTTTCTTT. This gives the protein CASGSRGMNTEAFF. This sequence joins TRBV12-5 and TRBJ1-1, with a possible D match to TRBD1 (6 bases). V lost 4 bases and J 0 bases, leaving 9 bases between the germline ends. The CDR3 covers 14 residues. From germline, CDR1 is LGHNT and CDR2 FRNRAP.

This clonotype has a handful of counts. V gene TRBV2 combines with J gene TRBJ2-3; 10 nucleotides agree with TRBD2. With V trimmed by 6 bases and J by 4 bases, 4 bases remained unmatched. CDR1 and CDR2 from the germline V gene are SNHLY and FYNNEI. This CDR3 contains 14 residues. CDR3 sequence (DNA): TGTGCCAGCAGGACCGGGACTAGCGCAGATACGCAGTATTTT. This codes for CASRTGTSADTQYF.

In DNA, the CDR3 is TGTGCCAGCAGCCAGGGACTAGCCCGTGACGCCACAGATACGCAGTATTTT. Protein: CASSQGLARDATDTQYF. The rearrangement uses TRBV3-1 and TRBJ2-3, with 9 bases identical to TRBD2. Trimming removed 3 bases from V and 2 bases from J; junction bases left unmatched: 9. Germline V lookup: CDR1 LGHDT, CDR2 YNNKEL (reference sequence). This CDR3 region has 17 residues.

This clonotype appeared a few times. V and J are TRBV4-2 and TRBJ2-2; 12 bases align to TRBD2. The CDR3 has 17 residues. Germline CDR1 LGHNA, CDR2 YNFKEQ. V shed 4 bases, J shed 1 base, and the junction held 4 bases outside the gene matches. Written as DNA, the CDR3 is TGTGCCAGCAGCCGCCCACTAGCGGGAGGGAACACCGGGGAGCTGTTTTTT. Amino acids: CASSRPLAGGNTGELFF.

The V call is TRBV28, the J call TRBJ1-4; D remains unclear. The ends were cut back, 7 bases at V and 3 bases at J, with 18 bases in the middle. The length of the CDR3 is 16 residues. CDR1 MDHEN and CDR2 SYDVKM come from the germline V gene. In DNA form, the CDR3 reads TGTGCCAGCAAGAGTAGGAGGGATGTAGCTAATGAAAAACTGTTTTTT. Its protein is CASKSRRDVANEKLFF.

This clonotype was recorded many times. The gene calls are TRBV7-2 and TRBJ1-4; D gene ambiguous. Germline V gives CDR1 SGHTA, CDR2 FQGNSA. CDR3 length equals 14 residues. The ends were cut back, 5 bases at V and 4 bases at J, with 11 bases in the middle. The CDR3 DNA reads TGTGCCAGCAGCCCGGACCGAATTAATGAAAAACTGTTTTTT. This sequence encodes CASSPDRINEKLFF.

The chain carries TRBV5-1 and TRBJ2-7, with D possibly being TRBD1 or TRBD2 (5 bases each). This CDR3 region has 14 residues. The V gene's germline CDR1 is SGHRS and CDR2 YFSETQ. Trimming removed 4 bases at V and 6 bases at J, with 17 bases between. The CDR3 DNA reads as TGCGCCAGCAGCGGAGTGCCCGGGACGTCCGAGCAGTACTTC. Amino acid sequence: CASSGVPGTSEQYF.

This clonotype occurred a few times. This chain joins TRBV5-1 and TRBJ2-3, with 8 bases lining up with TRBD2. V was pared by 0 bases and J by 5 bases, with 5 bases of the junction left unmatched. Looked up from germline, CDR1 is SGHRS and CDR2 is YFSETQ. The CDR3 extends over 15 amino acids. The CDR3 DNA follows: TGCGCCAGCAGCTTGGGCGGGAGGAGGATAGATACGCAGTATTTT. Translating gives CASSLGGRRIDTQYF. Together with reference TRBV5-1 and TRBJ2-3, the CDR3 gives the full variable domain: KAGVTQTPRYLIKTRGQQVTLSCSPISGHRSVSWYQQTPGQGLQFLFEYFSETQRNKGNFPGRFSGRQFSNSRSEMNVSTLELGDSALYLCASSLGGRRIDTQYFGPGTRLTVL.

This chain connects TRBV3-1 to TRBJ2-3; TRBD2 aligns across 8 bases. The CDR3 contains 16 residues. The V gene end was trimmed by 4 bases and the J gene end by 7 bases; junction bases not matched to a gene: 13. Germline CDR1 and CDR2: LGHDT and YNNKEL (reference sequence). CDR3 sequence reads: CASSRLAWGVTYTQYF. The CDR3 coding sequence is TGTGCCAGCAGCCGACTAGCGTGGGGGGTCACTTATACGCAGTATTTT.

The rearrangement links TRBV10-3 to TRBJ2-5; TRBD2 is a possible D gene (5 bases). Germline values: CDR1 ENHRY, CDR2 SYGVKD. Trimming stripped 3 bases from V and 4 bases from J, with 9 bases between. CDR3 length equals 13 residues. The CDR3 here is CAISDLSGETQYF. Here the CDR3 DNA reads TGTGCCATCAGTGATTTAAGCGGAGAGACCCAGTACTTC.

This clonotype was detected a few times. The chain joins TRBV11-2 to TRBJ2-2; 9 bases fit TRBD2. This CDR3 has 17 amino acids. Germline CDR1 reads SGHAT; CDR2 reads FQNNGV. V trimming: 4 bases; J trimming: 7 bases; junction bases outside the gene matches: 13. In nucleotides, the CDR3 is TGTGCCAGCAGCTCCGGGCCCATAGCGGGAGTGGGCGGGGAGCTGTTTTTT. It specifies CASSSGPIAGVGGELFF. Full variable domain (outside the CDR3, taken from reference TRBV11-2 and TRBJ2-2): EAGVAQSPRYKIIEKRQSVAFWCNPISGHATLYWYQQILGQGPKLLIQFQNNGVVDDSQLPKDRFSAERLKGVDSTLKIQPAKLEDSAVYLCASSSGPIAGVGGELFFGEGSRLTVL.

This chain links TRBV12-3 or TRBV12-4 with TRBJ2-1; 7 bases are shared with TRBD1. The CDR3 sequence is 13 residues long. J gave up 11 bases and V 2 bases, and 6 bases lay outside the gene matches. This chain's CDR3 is CASSLLDRAKQFF. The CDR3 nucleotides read TGTGCCAGCAGTTTACTCGACAGGGCGAAGCAGTTCTTC.